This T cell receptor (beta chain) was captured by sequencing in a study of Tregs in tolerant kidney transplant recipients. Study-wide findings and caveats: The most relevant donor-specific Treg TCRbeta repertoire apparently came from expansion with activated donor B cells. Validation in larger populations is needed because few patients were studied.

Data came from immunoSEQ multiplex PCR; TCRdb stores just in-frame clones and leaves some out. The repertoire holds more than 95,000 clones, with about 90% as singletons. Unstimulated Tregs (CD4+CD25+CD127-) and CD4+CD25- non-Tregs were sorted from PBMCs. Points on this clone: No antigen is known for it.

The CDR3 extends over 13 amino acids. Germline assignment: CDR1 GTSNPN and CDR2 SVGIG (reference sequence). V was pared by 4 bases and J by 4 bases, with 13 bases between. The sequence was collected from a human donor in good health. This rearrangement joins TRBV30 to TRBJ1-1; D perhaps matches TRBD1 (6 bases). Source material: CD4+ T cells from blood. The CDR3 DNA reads TGTGCCTGGACTTCGGGACATATCACTGAAGCTTTCTTT. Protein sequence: CAWTSGHITEAFF.